These T cell receptor beta chains were read from a single sample in a study of T-cell memory formation after mild COVID-19. TCRdb re-called the 5' RACE reads through MiXCR, storing one row per CDR3 protein. The table lists just over 400,000 distinct CDR3 sequences, 23% of them singletons. Sample: PBMCs or a T cell subset sorted from them (not recorded which). The receptor source for this set is an adult woman who had mild COVID-19 (a few samples of this study predate the infection). Cell type and time point are not known. Each CDR3 is given with its conserved first and last residue. A D gene is named only where the DNA matches it firmly. Clone size, where shown, is once, few, many, or a class for clones that have expanded.

d_gene: TRBD1; j_gene: TRBJ2-4; v_gene: TRBV18; abundance: many; CDR3nt: TGTGCCAGCTCACCACGCGGACCGGGACAGGGTGCCAAAAACATTCAGTACTTC; CDR3aa: CASSPRGPGQGAKNIQYF
d_gene: NA; j_gene: TRBJ2-7; v_gene: TRBV7-2; abundance: NA; CDR3nt: TGTGCCAGCAGCTTAGTTATTTACGAGCAGTACTTC; CDR3aa: CASSLVIYEQYF
d_gene: NA; j_gene: TRBJ1-1; v_gene: TRBV27; abundance: many; CDR3nt: TGTGCCAGCAGTCCAACGCGATTGAACACTGAAGCTTTCTTT; CDR3aa: CASSPTRLNTEAFF
d_gene: TRBD1; j_gene: TRBJ1-1; v_gene: TRBV3-1; abundance: few; CDR3nt: TGTGCCAGCAGCCCTCCGGGACAGGGGGCGCCCACTGAAGCTTTCTTT; CDR3aa: CASSPPGQGAPTEAFF
d_gene: TRBD2; j_gene: TRBJ2-5; v_gene: TRBV27; abundance: NA; CDR3nt: TGTGCCAGCAGTTTACTAGCGGGATCGGAGACCCAGTACTTC; CDR3aa: CASSLLAGSETQYF
d_gene: NA; j_gene: TRBJ2-2; v_gene: TRBV9; abundance: few; CDR3nt: TGTGCCAGCAGCGGAACGGGGGACACCGGGGAGCTGTTTTTT; CDR3aa: CASSGTGDTGELFF
d_gene: TRBD2; j_gene: TRBJ2-5; v_gene: TRBV18; abundance: few; CDR3nt: TGTGCCAGCTCACCATCACTAGCGGGAGGGGAAGAGACCCAGTACTTC; CDR3aa: CASSPSLAGGEETQYF
d_gene: TRBD1; j_gene: TRBJ2-7; v_gene: TRBV5-5; abundance: few; CDR3nt: TGTGCCAGCAGCACCGGACAGGGACTTACCTACGAGCAGTACTTC; CDR3aa: CASSTGQGLTYEQYF
d_gene: TRBD2; j_gene: TRBJ2-3; v_gene: TRBV7-9; abundance: NA; CDR3nt: TGTGCCAGCAGCTTAGGACTAGCGGGACGGTCCGTCAGCACAGATACGCAGTATTTT; CDR3aa: CASSLGLAGRSVSTDTQYF
d_gene: TRBD1; j_gene: TRBJ1-1; v_gene: TRBV12-3/TRBV12-4; abundance: NA; CDR3nt: TGTGCCAGCAGTTTAGGACAGGGAGCTGAAGCTTCCTTT; CDR3aa: CASSLGQGAEASF
d_gene: TRBD2; j_gene: TRBJ2-1; v_gene: TRBV6-2/TRBV6-3; abundance: NA; CDR3nt: TGTGCCAGCAGTTACGCATCGGGACTAGCGGGAACAAATGAGCAGTTCTTC; CDR3aa: CASSYASGLAGTNEQFF
d_gene: NA; j_gene: TRBJ2-3; v_gene: TRBV3-1; abundance: few; CDR3nt: TGTGCCAGCGGGAGAGGCACCACAGATACGCAGTATTTT; CDR3aa: CASGRGTTDTQYF
d_gene: TRBD2; j_gene: TRBJ2-1; v_gene: TRBV12-3/TRBV12-4; abundance: few; CDR3nt: TGTGCCAGCACCAGCTGGACTAGCGGGAACCCCTACAATGAGCAGTTCTTC; CDR3aa: CASTSWTSGNPYNEQFF
d_gene: TRBD1; j_gene: TRBJ2-2; v_gene: TRBV29-1; abundance: few; CDR3nt: TGCAGCGTTGCTCGGACAGGCTACACCGGGGAGCTGTTTTTT; CDR3aa: CSVARTGYTGELFF
d_gene: TRBD1; j_gene: TRBJ2-1; v_gene: TRBV3-1; abundance: many; CDR3nt: TGTGCCAGCAGCCAAGGGACAGGGTCCTACAATGAGCAGTTCTTC; CDR3aa: CASSQGTGSYNEQFF
d_gene: NA; j_gene: TRBJ2-7; v_gene: TRBV7-9; abundance: NA; CDR3nt: TGTGCCAGCAGCTTAGGCCCGGGGAGCTCCTACGAGCAGTACTTC; CDR3aa: CASSLGPGSSYEQYF
d_gene: NA; j_gene: TRBJ2-1; v_gene: TRBV4-3; abundance: few; CDR3nt: TGCGCCAGCAGCCAAGATCCCGGCCAGGGTTTTAGCAGTGAGCAGTTCTTC; CDR3aa: CASSQDPGQGFSSEQFF
d_gene: TRBD2; j_gene: TRBJ2-1; v_gene: TRBV5-6; abundance: few; CDR3nt: TGTGCCAGCAGCCGGACTAGCGGTGATGAGCAGTTCTTC; CDR3aa: CASSRTSGDEQFF
d_gene: NA; j_gene: TRBJ1-5; v_gene: TRBV6-1; abundance: few; CDR3nt: TGTGCCAGCAGTGGTGGTAGCGGGGCAAGCAATCAGCCCCAGCATTTT; CDR3aa: CASSGGSGASNQPQHF
d_gene: NA; j_gene: TRBJ2-1; v_gene: TRBV5-1; abundance: many; CDR3nt: TGCGCCAGCAGCCCCCAGACCACTAACAATGAGCAGTTCTTC; CDR3aa: CASSPQTTNNEQFF
d_gene: NA; j_gene: TRBJ2-1; v_gene: TRBV7-9; abundance: NA; CDR3nt: TGTGCCAGCAGCTTTGCGGTAGGTGAGCAGTTCTTC; CDR3aa: CASSFAVGEQFF
d_gene: TRBD1; j_gene: TRBJ1-1; v_gene: TRBV27; abundance: NA; CDR3nt: TGTGCCAGCAGTGTCAACAGGGGGACGTCTGAAGCTTTCTTT; CDR3aa: CASSVNRGTSEAFF
d_gene: NA; j_gene: TRBJ2-1; v_gene: TRBV12-3/TRBV12-4; abundance: once; CDR3nt: TGTGCCAGCAGTTACAGATACAATGAGCAGTTCTTC; CDR3aa: CASSYRYNEQFF
d_gene: TRBD2; j_gene: TRBJ2-2; v_gene: TRBV19; abundance: once; CDR3nt: TGTGCCAGTAGTATCGGGGGGGTCGGGGAGCTGTTTTTT; CDR3aa: CASSIGGVGELFF
d_gene: NA; j_gene: TRBJ2-1; v_gene: TRBV29-1; abundance: few; CDR3nt: TGCAGCGCAGAGAATTACGCCCCAGAGCAGTTCTTC; CDR3aa: CSAENYAPEQFF
d_gene: NA; j_gene: TRBJ2-3; v_gene: TRBV19; abundance: NA; CDR3nt: TGTGCCAGTAGTGGGTCTGCGGTTAGCACAGATACGCAGTATTTT; CDR3aa: CASSGSAVSTDTQYF
d_gene: TRBD2; j_gene: TRBJ2-1; v_gene: TRBV30; abundance: NA; CDR3nt: TGTGGGGGACTAGCGGGAGTCAATGAGCAGTTCTTC; CDR3aa: CGGLAGVNEQFF
d_gene: NA; j_gene: TRBJ1-1; v_gene: TRBV5-5; abundance: NA; CDR3nt: TGTGCCAGCAGCTTCGCCGTGTCGCGAGGTACTGAAGCTTTCTTT; CDR3aa: CASSFAVSRGTEAFF
d_gene: NA; j_gene: TRBJ2-7; v_gene: TRBV7-9; abundance: many; CDR3nt: TGTGCCAGCGAGGCGGTCTCCTACGAGCAGTACTTC; CDR3aa: CASEAVSYEQYF
d_gene: NA; j_gene: TRBJ2-1; v_gene: TRBV30; abundance: few; CDR3nt: TGTGCCTGGAGTGGCGGGACGAGATACAATGAGCAGTTCTTC; CDR3aa: CAWSGGTRYNEQFF
d_gene: NA; j_gene: TRBJ2-5; v_gene: TRBV6-6; abundance: once; CDR3nt: TGTGCCAGCAGCCAACTCGGGACCGACGACCGGGAGACCCAGTACTTC; CDR3aa: CASSQLGTDDRETQYF
d_gene: NA; j_gene: TRBJ2-6; v_gene: TRBV6-5; abundance: NA; CDR3nt: TGTGCCAGCAGTTATCCGTCAGGAGTCCTGACTTTC; CDR3aa: CASSYPSGVLTF
d_gene: TRBD2; j_gene: TRBJ2-3; v_gene: TRBV20-1; abundance: few; CDR3nt: TGCAGTGCTAGAGATGCGGGGGGGAGCACAGATACGCAGTATTTT; CDR3aa: CSARDAGGSTDTQYF
d_gene: TRBD2; j_gene: TRBJ2-2; v_gene: TRBV5-1; abundance: few; CDR3nt: TGCGCCAGCAGCCTTAGCGGGAGGTCAGGCACCGGGGAGCTGTTTTTT; CDR3aa: CASSLSGRSGTGELFF
d_gene: TRBD1; j_gene: TRBJ1-4; v_gene: TRBV29-1; abundance: few; CDR3nt: TGCAGCGTTCGACAGGGAGGGGGTAATGAAAAACTGTTTTTT; CDR3aa: CSVRQGGGNEKLFF
d_gene: TRBD1; j_gene: TRBJ2-4; v_gene: TRBV10-3; abundance: few; CDR3nt: TGTGCCATCAGTGACGCGGACAGGGCCAAAAACATTCAGTACTTC; CDR3aa: CAISDADRAKNIQYF
d_gene: NA; j_gene: TRBJ2-2; v_gene: TRBV7-6; abundance: few; CDR3nt: TGTGCCAGCAGCCCCCAGGTAGAGACCGGGGAGCTGTTTTTT; CDR3aa: CASSPQVETGELFF
d_gene: TRBD1; j_gene: TRBJ1-2; v_gene: TRBV20-1; abundance: NA; CDR3nt: TGCAGTGCTAGATCCTCAGACAGGGGGCAGGACTATGGCTACACCTTC; CDR3aa: CSARSSDRGQDYGYTF
d_gene: NA; j_gene: TRBJ1-6; v_gene: TRBV12-3/TRBV12-4; abundance: few; CDR3nt: TGTGCCAGCAGGTACCGGGAAGTTCCCTTAGCACCCCTCCACTTT; CDR3aa: CASRYREVPLAPLHF
d_gene: NA; j_gene: TRBJ1-5; v_gene: TRBV7-6; abundance: few; CDR3nt: TGTGCCAGCAGCTCAGCCAGAGCGCAGCCCCAGCATTTT; CDR3aa: CASSSARAQPQHF
d_gene: NA; j_gene: TRBJ2-1; v_gene: TRBV7-9; abundance: NA; CDR3nt: TGTGCCAGCAGCTTAGGGTCCCCCAGGAAGGCCTTTGGGCCTGAGCAGTTCTTC; CDR3aa: CASSLGSPRKAFGPEQFF
d_gene: NA; j_gene: TRBJ2-7; v_gene: TRBV7-2; abundance: many; CDR3nt: TGTGCCAGCAGGCCGACCGGCGGGGGCACCTACGAGCAGTACTTC; CDR3aa: CASRPTGGGTYEQYF